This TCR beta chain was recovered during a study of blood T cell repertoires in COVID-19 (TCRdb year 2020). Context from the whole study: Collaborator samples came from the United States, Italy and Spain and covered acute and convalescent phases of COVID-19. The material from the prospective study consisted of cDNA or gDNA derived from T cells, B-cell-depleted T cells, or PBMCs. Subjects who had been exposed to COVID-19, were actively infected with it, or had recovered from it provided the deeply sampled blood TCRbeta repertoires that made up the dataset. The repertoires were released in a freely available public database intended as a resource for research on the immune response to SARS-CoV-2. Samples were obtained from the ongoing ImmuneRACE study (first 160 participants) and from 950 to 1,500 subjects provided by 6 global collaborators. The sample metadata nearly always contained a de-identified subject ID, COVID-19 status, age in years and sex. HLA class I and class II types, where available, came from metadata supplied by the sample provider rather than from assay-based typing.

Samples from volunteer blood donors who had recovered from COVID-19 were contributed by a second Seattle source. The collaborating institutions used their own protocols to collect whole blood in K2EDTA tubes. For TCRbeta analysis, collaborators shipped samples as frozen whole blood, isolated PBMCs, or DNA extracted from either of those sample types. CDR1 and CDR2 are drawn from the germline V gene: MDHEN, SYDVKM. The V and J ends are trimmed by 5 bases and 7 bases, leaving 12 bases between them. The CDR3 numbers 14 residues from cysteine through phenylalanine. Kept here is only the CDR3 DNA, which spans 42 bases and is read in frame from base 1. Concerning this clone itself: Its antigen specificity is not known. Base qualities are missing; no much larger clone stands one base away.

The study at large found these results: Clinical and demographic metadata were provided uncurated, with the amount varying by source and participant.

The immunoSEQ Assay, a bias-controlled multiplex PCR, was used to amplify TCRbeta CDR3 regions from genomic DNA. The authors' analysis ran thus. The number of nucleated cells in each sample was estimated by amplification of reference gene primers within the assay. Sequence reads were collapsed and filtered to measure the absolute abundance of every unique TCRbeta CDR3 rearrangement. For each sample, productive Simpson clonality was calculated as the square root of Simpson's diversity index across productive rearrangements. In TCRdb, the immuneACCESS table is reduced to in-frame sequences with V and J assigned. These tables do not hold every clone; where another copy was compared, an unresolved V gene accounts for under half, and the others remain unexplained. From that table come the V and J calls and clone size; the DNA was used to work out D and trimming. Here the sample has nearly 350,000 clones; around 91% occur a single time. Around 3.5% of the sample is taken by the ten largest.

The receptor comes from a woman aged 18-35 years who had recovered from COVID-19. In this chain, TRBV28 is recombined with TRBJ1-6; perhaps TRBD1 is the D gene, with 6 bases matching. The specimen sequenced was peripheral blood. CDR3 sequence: CASSPGTRNSPLHF. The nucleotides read TGTGCCAGCAGTCCCGGGACACGGAATTCACCCCTCCACTTT. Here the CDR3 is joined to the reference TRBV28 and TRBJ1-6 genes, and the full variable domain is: DVKVTQSSRYLVKRTGEKVFLECVQDMDHENMFWYRQDPGLGLRLIYFSYDVKMKEKGDIPEGYSVSREKKERFSLILESASTNQTSMYLCASSPGTRNSPLHFGNGTRLTVT.